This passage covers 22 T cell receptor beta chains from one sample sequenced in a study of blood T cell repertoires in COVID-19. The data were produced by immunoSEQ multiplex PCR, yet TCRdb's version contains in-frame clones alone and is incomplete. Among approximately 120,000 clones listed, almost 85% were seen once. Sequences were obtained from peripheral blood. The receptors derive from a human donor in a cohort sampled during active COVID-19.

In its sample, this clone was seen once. CDR3 DNA sequence: TGCGCCAGCAGCTCGGACAGGGGTACATCTGGGGCCAACGTCCTGACTTTC. This translates into CASSSDRGTSGANVLTF. The chain recombines TRBV5-1 with TRBJ2-6; 9 nucleotides line up with TRBD1. Germline CDR1 SGHRS, CDR2 YFSETQ. V lost 3 bases and J lost 1; bases outside the gene matches: 5. The CDR3 is 17 amino acids. The whole variable domain, filled in from reference TRBV5-1 and TRBJ2-6, reads KAGVTQTPRYLIKTRGQQVTLSCSPISGHRSVSWYQQTPGQGLQFLFEYFSETQRNKGNFPGRFSGRQFSNSRSEMNVSTLELGDSALYLCASSSDRGTSGANVLTFGAGSRLTVL.

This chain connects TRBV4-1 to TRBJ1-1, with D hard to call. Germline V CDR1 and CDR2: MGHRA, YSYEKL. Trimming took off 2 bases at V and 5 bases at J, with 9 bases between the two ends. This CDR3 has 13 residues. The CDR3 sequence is CASSQRDGTEAFF. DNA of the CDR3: TGCGCCAGCAGCCAACGCGACGGGACTGAAGCTTTCTTT.

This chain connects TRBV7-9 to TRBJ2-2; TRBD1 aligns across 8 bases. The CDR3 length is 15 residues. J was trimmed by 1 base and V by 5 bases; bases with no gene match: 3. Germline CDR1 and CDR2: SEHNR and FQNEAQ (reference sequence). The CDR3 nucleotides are TGTGCCAGCAGCCCTGGACAGGGGAACACCGGGGAGCTGTTTTTT. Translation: CASSPGQGNTGELFF. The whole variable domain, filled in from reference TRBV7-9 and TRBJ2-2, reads DTGVSQNPRHKITKRGQNVTFRCDPISEHNRLYWYRQTLGQGPEFLTYFQNEAQLEKSRLLSDRFSAERPKGSFSTLEIQRTEQGDSAMYLCASSPGQGNTGELFFGEGSRLTVL.

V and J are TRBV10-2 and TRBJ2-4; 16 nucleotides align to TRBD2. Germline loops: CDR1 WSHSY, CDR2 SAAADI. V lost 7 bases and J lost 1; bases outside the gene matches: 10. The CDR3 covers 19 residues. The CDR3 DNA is TGCGCCAGCAAGAAGCGCGGGACTAGCGGGGGGGCCGCCAAAAACATTCAGTACTTC. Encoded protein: CASKKRGTSGGAAKNIQYF.

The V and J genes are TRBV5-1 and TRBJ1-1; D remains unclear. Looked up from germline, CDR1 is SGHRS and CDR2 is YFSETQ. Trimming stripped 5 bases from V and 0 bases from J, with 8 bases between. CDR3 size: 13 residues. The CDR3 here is CASRLTMNTEAFF. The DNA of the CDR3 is TGCGCCAGCAGACTCACCATGAACACTGAAGCTTTCTTT.

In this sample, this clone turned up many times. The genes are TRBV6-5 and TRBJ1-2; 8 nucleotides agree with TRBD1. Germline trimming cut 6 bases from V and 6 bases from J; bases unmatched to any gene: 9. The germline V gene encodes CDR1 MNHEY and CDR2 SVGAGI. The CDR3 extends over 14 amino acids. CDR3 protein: CASRLAGGENGYTF. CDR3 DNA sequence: TGTGCCAGCAGGCTGGCAGGGGGCGAGAATGGCTACACCTTC.

In DNA, the CDR3 is TGCGCCAGCAGAGGGACTAGCGGGGGGGCACCCTCCTACGAGCAGTACTTC. Translation gives CASRGTSGGAPSYEQYF. This sequence joins TRBV5-1 and TRBJ2-7; TRBD2 agrees at 16 bases. The germline V gene has CDR1 SGHRS and CDR2 YFSETQ. Losses at the gene ends were 5 bases for V and 0 bases for J; bases not matched to a gene: 5. CDR3 length equals 17 residues.

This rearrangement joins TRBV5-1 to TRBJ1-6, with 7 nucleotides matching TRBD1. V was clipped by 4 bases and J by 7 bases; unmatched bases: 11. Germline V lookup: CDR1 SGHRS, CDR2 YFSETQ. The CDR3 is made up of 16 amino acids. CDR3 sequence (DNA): TGCGCCAGCAGCAATACGGGACAGCCGAACAATTCACCCCTCCACTTT. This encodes CASSNTGQPNNSPLHF. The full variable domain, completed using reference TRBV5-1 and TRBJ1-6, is KAGVTQTPRYLIKTRGQQVTLSCSPISGHRSVSWYQQTPGQGLQFLFEYFSETQRNKGNFPGRFSGRQFSNSRSEMNVSTLELGDSALYLCASSNTGQPNNSPLHFGNGTRLTVT.

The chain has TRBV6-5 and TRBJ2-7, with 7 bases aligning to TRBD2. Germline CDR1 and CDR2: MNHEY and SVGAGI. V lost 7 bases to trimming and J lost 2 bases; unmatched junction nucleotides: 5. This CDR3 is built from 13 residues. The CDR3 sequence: CASTSGTTYEQYF. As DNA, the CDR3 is TGTGCCAGCACCTCCGGGACTACCTACGAGCAGTACTTC.

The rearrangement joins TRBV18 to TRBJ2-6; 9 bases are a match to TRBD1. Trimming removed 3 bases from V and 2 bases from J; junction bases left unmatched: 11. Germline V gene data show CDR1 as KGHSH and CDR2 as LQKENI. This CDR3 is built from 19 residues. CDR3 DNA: TGTGCCAGCTCACCTACTCCGGGACAGGGAATAACTGGGGCCAACGTCCTGACTTTC. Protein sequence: CASSPTPGQGITGANVLTF. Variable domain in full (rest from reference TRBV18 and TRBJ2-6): NAGVMQNPRHLVRRRGQEARLRCSPMKGHSHVYWYRQLPEEGLKFMVYLQKENIIDESGMPKERFSAEFPKEGPSILRIQQVVRGDSAAYFCASSPTPGQGITGANVLTFGAGSRLTVL.

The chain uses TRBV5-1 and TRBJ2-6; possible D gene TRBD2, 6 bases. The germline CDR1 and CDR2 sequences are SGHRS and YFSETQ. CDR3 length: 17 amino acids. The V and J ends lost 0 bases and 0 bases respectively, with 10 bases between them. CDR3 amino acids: CASSLAGRGSGANVLTF. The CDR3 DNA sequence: TGCGCCAGCAGCTTGGCCGGGCGGGGCTCTGGGGCCAACGTCCTGACTTTC.

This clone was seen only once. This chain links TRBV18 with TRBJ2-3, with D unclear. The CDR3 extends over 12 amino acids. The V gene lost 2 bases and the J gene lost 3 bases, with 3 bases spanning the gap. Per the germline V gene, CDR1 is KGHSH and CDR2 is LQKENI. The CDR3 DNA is TGTGCCAGCTCACCATCAACAGATACGCAGTATTTT. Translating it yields CASSPSTDTQYF.

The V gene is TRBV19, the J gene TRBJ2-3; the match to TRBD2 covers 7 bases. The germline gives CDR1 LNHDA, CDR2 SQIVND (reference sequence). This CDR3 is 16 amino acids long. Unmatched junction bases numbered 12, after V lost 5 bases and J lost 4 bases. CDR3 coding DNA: TGTGCCAGTAGTCCCCCCTTTGGCGGGGGATCAGATACGCAGTATTTT. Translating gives CASSPPFGGGSDTQYF.

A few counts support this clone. The CDR3 DNA reads as TGTGCCAGCAGCCGAAACAGGGGAAGATTGCAGCCCCAGCATTTT. It encodes CASSRNRGRLQPQHF. The rearrangement joins TRBV11-2 to TRBJ1-5, with 7 bases aligning to TRBD1. The germline gives CDR1 SGHAT, CDR2 FQNNGV. There are 15 residues in the CDR3. After removal of 5 bases from V and 7 bases from J, the junction contained 11 bases not matched to a gene.

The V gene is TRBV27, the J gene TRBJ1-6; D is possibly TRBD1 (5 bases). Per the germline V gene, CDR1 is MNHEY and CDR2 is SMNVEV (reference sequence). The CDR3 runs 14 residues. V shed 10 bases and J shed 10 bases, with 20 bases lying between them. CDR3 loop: CATKTQGLGSPLHF. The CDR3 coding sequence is TGTGCCACCAAGACTCAGGGTTTAGGGTCACCCCTCCACTTT.

The CDR3 loop is CASSLDGAWVDEQYF. The CDR3, as DNA: TGTGCCAGCAGCTTGGATGGAGCCTGGGTAGACGAGCAGTACTTC. V usage is TRBV5-6 and J usage is TRBJ2-7, with no clear D. The CDR3 sequence is 15 residues long. The ends were cut back, 0 bases at V and 5 bases at J, with 15 bases in the middle. The V gene's germline CDR1 is SGHDT and CDR2 YYEEEE.

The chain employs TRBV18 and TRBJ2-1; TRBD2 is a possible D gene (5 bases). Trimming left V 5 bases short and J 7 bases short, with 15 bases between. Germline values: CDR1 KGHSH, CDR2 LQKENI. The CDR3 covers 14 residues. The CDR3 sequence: CASSSTGMVNEQFF. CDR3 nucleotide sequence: TGTGCCAGCTCAAGCACGGGAATGGTTAATGAGCAGTTCTTC.

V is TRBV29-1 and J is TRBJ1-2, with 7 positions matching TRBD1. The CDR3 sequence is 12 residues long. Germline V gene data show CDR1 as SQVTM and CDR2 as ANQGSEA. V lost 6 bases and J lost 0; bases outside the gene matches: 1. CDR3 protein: CSVQGANYGYTF. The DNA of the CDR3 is TGCAGCGTCCAGGGGGCTAACTATGGCTACACCTTC.

The DNA of the CDR3 is TGTGCCAGCAGTGAAGGAGCAGGTTTGGCTAACTATGGCTACACCTTC. It specifies CASSEGAGLANYGYTF. V usage is TRBV6-1 and J usage is TRBJ1-2; D gene ambiguous. The length of the CDR3 is 16 residues. Germline V CDR1 and CDR2: MNHNS, SASEGT. Trimming left V 1 base short and J 0 bases short, with 12 bases between.

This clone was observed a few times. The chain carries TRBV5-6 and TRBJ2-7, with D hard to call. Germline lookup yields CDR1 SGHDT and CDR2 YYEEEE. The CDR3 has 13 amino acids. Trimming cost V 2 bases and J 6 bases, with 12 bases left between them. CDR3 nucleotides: TGTGCCAGCAGCTTTAGTCAGGCCGGCGAGCAGTACTTC. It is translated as CASSFSQAGEQYF.

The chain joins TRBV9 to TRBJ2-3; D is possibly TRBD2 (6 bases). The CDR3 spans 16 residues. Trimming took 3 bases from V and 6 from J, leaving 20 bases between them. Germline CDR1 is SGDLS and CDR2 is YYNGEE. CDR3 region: CASSGKGAGRGDTQYF. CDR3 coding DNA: TGTGCCAGCAGCGGCAAAGGGGCGGGGAGAGGGGATACGCAGTATTTT.

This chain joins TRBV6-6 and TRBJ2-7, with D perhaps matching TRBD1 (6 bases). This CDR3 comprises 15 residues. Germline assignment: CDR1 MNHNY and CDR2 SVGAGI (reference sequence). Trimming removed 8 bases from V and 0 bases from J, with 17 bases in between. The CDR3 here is CASAYGQPDSYEQYF. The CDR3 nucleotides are TGTGCCAGCGCTTACGGACAGCCGGACTCCTACGAGCAGTACTTC.